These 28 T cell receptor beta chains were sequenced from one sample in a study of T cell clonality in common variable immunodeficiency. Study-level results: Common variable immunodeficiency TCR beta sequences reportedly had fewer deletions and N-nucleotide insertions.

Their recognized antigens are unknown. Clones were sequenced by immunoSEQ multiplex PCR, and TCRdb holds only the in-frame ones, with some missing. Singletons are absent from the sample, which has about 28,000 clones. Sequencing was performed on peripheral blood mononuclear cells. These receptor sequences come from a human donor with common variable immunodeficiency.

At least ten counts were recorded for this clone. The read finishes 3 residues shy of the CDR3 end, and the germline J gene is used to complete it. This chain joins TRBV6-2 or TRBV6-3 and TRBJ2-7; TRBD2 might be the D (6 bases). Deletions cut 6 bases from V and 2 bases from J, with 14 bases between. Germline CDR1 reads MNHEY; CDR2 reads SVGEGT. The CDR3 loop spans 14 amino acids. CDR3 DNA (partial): TGTGCCAGCAGCCAAAGGCGGGGAACCTACGAG. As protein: CASSQRRGTYE. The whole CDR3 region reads CASSQRRGTYEQYF.

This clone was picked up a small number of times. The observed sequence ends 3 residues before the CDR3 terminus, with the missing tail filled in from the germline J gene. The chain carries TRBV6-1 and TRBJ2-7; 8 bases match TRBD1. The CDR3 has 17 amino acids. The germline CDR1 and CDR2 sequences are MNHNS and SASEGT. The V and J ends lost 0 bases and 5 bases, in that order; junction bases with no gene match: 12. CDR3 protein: CASSEALRQGMGDEQYF. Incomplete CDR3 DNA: TGTGCCAGCAGTGAAGCGCTTCGACAGGGGATGGGAGACGAG.

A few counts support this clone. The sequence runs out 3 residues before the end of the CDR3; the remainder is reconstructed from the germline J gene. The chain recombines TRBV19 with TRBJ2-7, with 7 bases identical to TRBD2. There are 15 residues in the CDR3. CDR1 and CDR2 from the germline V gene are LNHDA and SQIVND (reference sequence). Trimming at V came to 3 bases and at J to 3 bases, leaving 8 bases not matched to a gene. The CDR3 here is CASSMGGGPGYEQYF. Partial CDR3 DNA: TGTGCCAGTAGTATGGGGGGAGGGCCTGGCTACGAG.

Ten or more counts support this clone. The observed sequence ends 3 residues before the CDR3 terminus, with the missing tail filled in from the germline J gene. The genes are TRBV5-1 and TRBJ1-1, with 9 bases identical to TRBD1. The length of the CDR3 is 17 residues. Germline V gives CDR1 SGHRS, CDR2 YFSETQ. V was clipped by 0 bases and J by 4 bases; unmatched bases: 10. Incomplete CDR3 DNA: TGCGCCAGCAGCTTGGGACGGACAGGGGACGTTGGCACTGAA. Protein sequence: CASSLGRTGDVGTE. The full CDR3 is CASSLGRTGDVGTEAFF.

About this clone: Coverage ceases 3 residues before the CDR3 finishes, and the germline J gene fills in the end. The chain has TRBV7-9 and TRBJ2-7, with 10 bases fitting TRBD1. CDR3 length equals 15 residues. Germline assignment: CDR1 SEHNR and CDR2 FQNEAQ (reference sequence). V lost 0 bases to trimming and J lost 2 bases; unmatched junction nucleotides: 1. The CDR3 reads CASSLAGTGAYEQYF. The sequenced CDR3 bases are TGTGCCAGCAGCTTAGCCGGGACAGGGGCCTACGAG.

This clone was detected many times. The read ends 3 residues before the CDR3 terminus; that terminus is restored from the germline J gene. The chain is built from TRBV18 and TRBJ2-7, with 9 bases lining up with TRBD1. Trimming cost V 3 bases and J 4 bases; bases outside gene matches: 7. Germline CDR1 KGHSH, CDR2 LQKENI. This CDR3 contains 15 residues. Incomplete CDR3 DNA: TGTGCCAGCTCACCTTCGGGACAGGGTCAATACGAG. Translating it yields CASSPSGQGQYE. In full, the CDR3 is CASSPSGQGQYEQYF.

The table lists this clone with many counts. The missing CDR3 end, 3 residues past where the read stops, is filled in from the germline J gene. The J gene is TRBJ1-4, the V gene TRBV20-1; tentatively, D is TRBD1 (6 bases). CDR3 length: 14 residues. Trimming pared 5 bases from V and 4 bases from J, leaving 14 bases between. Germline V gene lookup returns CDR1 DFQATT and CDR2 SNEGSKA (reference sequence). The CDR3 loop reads CSALEDSFNEKLFF. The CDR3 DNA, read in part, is TGCAGTGCTCTGGAGGACAGCTTTAATGAAAAA.

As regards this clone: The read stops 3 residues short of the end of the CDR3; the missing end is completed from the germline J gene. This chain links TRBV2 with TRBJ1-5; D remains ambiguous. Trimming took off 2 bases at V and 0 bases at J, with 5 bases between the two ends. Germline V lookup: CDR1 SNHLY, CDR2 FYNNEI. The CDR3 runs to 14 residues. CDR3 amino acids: CASSETGSNQPQHF. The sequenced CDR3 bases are TGTGCCAGCAGTGAAACGGGTAGCAATCAGCCC.

The CDR3 loop is CASSRTGTSTDTQYF. Incomplete CDR3 DNA: TGTGCCAGCAGCAGAACCGGGACTAGCACAGATACG. The V gene is TRBV7-9, the J gene TRBJ2-3; tentative D call: TRBD2 (6 bases). The CDR3 goes on 3 residues after the read ends, and that part is filled in from the germline J gene. V was clipped by 5 bases and J by 0 bases, with 12 bases between them. The germline CDR1 and CDR2 sequences are SEHNR and FQNEAQ (reference sequence). The length of the CDR3 is 15 residues.

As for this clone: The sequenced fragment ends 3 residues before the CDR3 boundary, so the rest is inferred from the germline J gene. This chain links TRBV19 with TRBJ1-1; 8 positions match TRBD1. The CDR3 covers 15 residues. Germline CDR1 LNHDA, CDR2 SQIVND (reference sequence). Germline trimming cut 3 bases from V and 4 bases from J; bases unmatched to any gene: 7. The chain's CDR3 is CASSMQGAWGTEAFF. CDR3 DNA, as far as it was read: TGTGCCAGTAGTATGCAGGGGGCATGGGGCACTGAA.

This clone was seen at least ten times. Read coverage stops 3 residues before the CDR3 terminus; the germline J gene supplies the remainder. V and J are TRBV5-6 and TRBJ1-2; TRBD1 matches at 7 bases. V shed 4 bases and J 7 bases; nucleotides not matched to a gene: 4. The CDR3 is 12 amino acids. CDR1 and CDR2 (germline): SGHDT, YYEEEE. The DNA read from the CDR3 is TGTGCCAGCAGCCTAAACAGGGGTGGC. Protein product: CASSLNRGG. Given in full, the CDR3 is CASSLNRGGYTF.

Partial CDR3 DNA: TGCGCCAGCAGCTTACAATCAGGACAGCCC. This gives the protein CASSLQSGQP. The entire CDR3 is CASSLQSGQPQHF. J is TRBJ1-5 and V is TRBV5-1; unclear D gene. The read is 3 residues too short to cover the CDR3 end, so that end is filled in from the germline J gene. Trimming removed 2 bases from V and 7 bases from J, with 10 bases in between. The germline V gene has CDR1 SGHRS and CDR2 YFSETQ. This CDR3 has 13 amino acids.

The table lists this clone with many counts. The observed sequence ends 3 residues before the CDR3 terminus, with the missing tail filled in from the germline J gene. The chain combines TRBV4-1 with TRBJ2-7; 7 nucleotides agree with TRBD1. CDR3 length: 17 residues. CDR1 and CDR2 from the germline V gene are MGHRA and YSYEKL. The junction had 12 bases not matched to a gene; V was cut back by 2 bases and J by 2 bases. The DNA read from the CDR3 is TGCGCCAGCAGCCAACGTTGGATACCCGGGACAGCCTACGAG. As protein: CASSQRWIPGTAYE. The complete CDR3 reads CASSQRWIPGTAYEQYF.

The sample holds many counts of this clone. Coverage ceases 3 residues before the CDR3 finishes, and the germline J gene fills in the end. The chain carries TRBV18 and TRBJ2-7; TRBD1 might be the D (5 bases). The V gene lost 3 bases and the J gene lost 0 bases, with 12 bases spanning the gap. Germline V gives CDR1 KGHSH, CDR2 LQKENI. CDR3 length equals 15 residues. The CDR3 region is CASSPRVGDSYEQYF. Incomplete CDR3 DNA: TGTGCCAGCTCACCCAGGGTCGGAGACTCCTACGAG. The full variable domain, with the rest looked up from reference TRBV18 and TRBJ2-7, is NAGVMQNPRHLVRRRGQEARLRCSPMKGHSHVYWYRQLPEEGLKFMVYLQKENIIDESGMPKERFSAEFPKEGPSILRIQQVVRGDSAAYFCASSPRVGDSYEQYFGPGTRLTVT.

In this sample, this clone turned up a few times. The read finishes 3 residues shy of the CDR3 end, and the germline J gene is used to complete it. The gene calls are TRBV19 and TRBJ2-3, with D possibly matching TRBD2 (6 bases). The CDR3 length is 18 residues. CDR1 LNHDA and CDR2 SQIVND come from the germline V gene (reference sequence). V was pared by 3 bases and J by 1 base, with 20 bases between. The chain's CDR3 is CASSIRGITSSGTDTQYF. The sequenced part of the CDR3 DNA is TGTGCCAGTAGTATTCGGGGGATTACCTCTAGCGGCACAGATACG.

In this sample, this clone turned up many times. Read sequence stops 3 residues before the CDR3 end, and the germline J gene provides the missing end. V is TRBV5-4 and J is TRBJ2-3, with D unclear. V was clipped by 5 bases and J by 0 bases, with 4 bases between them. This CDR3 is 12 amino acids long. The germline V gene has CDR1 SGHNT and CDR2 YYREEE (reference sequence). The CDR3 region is CASSTSTDTQYF. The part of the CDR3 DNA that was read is TGTGCCAGCAGTACTAGCACAGATACG.

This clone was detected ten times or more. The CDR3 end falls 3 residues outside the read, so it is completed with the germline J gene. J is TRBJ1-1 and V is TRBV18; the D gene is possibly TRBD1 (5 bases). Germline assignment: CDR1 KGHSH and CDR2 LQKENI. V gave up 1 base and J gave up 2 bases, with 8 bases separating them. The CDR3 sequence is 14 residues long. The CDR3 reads CASSPQGPNTEAFF. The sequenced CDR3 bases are TGTGCCAGCTCACCACAGGGGCCCAACACTGAA.

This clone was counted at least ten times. The CDR3 sequence: CASSLQGVPSEQYF. The sequenced CDR3 bases are TGTGCCAGCAGCTTACAGGGGGTTCCTTCCGAG. This chain uses TRBV7-8 with TRBJ2-7; 7 bases are a match to TRBD1. The read finishes 3 residues shy of the CDR3 end, and the germline J gene is used to complete it. The length of the CDR3 is 14 residues. Per germline, CDR1 SGHVS and CDR2 FQNEAQ. V shed 2 bases and J 6 bases; nucleotides not matched to a gene: 7.

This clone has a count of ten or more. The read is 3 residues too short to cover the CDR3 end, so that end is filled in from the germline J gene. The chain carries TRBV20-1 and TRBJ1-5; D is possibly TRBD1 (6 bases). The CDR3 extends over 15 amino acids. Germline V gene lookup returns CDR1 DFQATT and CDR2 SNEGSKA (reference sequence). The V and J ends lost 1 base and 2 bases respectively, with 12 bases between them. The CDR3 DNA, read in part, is TGCAGTGCTAGAGTCGCAGGGGATGGCAATCAGCCC. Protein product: CSARVAGDGNQP. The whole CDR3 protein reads CSARVAGDGNQPQHF.

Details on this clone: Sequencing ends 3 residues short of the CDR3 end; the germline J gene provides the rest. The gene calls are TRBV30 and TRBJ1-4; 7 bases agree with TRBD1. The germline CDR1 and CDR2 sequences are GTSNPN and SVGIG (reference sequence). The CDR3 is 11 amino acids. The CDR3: CAWNTGAKLFF. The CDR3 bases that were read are TGTGCCTGGAATACAGGGGCCAAA.

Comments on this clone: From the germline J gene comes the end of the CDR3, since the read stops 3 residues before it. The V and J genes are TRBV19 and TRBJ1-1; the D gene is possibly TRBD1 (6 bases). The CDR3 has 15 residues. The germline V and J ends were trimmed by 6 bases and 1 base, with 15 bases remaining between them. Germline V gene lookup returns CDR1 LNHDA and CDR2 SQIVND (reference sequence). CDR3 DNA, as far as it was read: TGTGCCAGTAGAAAACAGGGAAACCGGAACACTGAA. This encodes CASRKQGNRNTE. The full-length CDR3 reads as CASRKQGNRNTEAFF.

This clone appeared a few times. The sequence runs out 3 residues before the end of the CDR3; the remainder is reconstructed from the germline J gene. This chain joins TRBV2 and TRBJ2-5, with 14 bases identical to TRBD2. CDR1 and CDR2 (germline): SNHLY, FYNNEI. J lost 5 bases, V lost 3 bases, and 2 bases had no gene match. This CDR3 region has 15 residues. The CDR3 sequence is CASSEGTSGSETQYF. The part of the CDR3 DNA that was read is TGTGCCAGCAGTGAGGGGACTAGCGGGAGTGAGACC. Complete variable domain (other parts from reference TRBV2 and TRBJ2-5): EPEVTQTPSHQVTQMGQEVILRCVPISNHLYFYWYRQILGQKVEFLVSFYNNEISEKSEIFDDQFSVERPDGSNFTLKIRSTKLEDSAMYFCASSEGTSGSETQYFGPGTRLLVL.

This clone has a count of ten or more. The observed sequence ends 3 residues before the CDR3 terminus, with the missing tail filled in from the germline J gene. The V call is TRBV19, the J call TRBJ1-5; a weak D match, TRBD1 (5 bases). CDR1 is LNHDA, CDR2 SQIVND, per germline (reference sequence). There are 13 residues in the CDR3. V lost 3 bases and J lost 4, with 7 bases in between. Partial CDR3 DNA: TGTGCCAGTAGTATGGGGCGGAATCAGCCC. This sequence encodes CASSMGRNQP. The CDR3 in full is CASSMGRNQPQHF.

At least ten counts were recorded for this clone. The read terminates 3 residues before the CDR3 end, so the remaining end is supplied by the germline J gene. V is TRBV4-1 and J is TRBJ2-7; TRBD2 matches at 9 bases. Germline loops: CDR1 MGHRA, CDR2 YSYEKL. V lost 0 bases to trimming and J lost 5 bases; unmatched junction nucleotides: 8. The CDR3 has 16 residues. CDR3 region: CASSQDLAGGRDEQYF. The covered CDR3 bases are TGCGCCAGCAGCCAAGATTTGGCGGGAGGGCGCGACGAG.

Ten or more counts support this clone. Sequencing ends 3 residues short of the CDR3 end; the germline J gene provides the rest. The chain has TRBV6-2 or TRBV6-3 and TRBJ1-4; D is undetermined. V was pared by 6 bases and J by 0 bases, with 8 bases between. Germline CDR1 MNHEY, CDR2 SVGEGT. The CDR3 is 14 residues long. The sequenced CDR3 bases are TGTGCCAGCAGCTCCGTTGCAACTAATGAAAAA. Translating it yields CASSSVATNEK. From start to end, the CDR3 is CASSSVATNEKLFF.

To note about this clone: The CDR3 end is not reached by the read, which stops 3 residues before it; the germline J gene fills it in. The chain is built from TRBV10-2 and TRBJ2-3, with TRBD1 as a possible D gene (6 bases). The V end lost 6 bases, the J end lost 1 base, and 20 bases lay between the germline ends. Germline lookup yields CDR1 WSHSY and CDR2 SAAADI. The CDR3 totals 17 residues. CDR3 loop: CASSEGLQGTGTDTQYF. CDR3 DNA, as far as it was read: TGCGCCAGCAGCGAGGGGCTACAGGGCACGGGCACAGATACG.

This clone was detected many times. CDR3 sequence reads: CASSGMQGMNTEAFF. The sequenced CDR3 bases are TGTGCCAGTAGTGGTATGCAGGGAATGAACACTGAA. This chain connects TRBV19 to TRBJ1-1, with D possibly TRBD1 on 5 matching bases. The sequence runs out 3 residues before the end of the CDR3; the remainder is reconstructed from the germline J gene. V gave up 5 bases and J gave up 0 bases, with 13 bases separating them. CDR3 size: 15 residues. Germline values: CDR1 LNHDA, CDR2 SQIVND (reference sequence). The full variable domain, rest sourced from reference TRBV19 and TRBJ1-1, is DGGITQSPKYLFRKEGQNVTLSCEQNLNHDAMYWYRQDPGQGLRLIYYSQIVNDFQKGDIAEGYSVSREKKESFPLTVTSAQKNPTAFYLCASSGMQGMNTEAFFGQGTRLTVV.

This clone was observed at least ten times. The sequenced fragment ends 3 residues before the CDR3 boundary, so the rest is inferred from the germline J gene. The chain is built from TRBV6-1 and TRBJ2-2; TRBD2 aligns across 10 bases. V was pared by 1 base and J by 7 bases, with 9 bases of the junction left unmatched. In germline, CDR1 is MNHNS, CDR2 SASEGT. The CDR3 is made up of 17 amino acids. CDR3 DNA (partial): TGTGCCAGCAGTGAAGGCAGCGGGAGGGCCCAACACGGGGAG. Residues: CASSEGSGRAQHGE. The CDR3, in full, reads CASSEGSGRAQHGELFF.